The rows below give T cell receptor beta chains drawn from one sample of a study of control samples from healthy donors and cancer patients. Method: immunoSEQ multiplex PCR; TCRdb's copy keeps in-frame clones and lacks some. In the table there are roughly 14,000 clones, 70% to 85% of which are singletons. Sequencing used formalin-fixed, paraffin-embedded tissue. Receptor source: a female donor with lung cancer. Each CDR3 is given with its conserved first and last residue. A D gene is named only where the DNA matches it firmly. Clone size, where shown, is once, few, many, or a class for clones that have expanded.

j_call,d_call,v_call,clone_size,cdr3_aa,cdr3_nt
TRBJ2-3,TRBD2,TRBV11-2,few,CASSKGLAVSTDTQYF,TGTGCCAGCAGCAAGGGACTAGCGGTCTCCACAGATACGCAGTATTTT
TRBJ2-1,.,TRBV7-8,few,CASSLVATWDLDNEQFF,TGTGCCAGCAGCTTAGTAGCCACCTGGGACTTGGACAATGAGCAGTTCTTC
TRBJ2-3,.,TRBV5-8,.,CASTKRGRDADTQYF,TGTGCCAGCACAAAAAGGGGGCGGGATGCAGATACGCAGTATTTT
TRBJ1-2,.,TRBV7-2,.,CASSLNWEGPQYTF,TGTGCCAGCAGCCTAAATTGGGAGGGACCCCAATACACCTTC
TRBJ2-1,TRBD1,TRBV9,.,CASSVLGTGYEQFF,TGTGCCAGCAGCGTATTGGGGACAGGGTATGAGCAGTTCTTC
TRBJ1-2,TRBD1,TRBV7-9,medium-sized,CASTLAGGDYGYTF,TGTGCCAGCACCCTGGCAGGGGGGGACTATGGCTACACCTTC
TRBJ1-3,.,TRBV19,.,CATRQGPTGNTIYF,TGTGCCACCCGCCAGGGGCCTACTGGAAACACCATATATTTT
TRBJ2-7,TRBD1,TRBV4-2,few,CASSQGTGGSYEQYF,TGTGCCAGCAGCCAAGGGACAGGGGGCTCCTACGAGCAGTACTTC
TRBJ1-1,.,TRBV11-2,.,CASSLEGGEAFF,TGTGCCAGCAGCTTAGAAGGCGGGGAAGCTTTCTTT
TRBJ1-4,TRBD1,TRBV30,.,CAWAGDSAGNEKLFF,TGTGCCTGGGCAGGGGACAGTGCGGGCAATGAAAAACTGTTTTTT
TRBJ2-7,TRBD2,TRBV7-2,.,CASSYGTSGNLYF,TGTGCCAGCAGCTACGGGACTAGCGGGAACTTGTACTTC
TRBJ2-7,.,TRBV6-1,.,CASSAADEQYF,TGTGCCAGCAGTGCAGCAGACGAGCAGTACTTC
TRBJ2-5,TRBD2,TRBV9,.,CASSVGVRGGRETQYF,TGTGCCAGCAGCGTAGGTGTGCGGGGGGGCAGGGAGACCCAGTACTTC
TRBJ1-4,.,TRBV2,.,CASSEALNKLFF,TGTGCCAGCAGTGAAGCGCTTAATAAACTGTTTTTT
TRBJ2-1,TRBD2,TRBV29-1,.,CSVDLAGGHNEQFF,TGCAGCGTTGATCTAGCGGGGGGACACAATGAGCAGTTCTTC
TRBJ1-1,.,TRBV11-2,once,CASSLGQYEAFF,TGTGCCAGCAGCTTAGGGCAGTACGAAGCTTTCTTT
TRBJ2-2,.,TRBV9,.,CASSVGGRGTGELFF,TGTGCCAGCAGCGTAGGGGGGAGAGGCACCGGGGAGCTGTTTTTT
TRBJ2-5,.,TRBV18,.,CASSPSGTAQETQYF,TGTGCCAGCTCACCTTCCGGGACCGCGCAAGAGACCCAGTACTTC
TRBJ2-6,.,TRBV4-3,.,CASSQEYVGSGANVLTF,TGCGCCAGCAGCCAAGAGTACGTGGGCTCTGGGGCCAACGTCCTGACTTTC
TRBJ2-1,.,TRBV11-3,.,CASSLGGGEYNEQFF,TGTGCCAGCAGCTTAGGTGGCGGGGAATACAATGAGCAGTTCTTC
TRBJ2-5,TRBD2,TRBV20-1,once,CSAGTSLAQYF,TGCAGTGCCGGGACTAGCCTGGCCCAGTACTTC
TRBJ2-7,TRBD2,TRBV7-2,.,CASSFLGGGAPYEQYF,TGTGCCAGCAGCTTCCTGGGCGGGGGGGCTCCCTACGAGCAGTACTTC
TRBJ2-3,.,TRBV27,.,CASSLFPTDTQYF,TGTGCCAGCAGTTTATTCCCCACAGATACGCAGTATTTT
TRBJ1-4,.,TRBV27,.,CASKEGSNEKLFF,TGTGCCAGCAAGGAGGGATCTAATGAAAAACTGTTTTTT
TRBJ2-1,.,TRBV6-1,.,CASSESGGRNEQFF,TGTGCCAGCAGTGAAAGCGGTGGTCGCAATGAGCAGTTCTTC
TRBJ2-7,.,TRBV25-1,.,CASSQGFEQYF,TGTGCCAGCAGTCAAGGGTTCGAGCAGTACTTC
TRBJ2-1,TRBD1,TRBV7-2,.,CASSYRGRGDEQFF,TGTGCCAGCAGCTACAGGGGGCGAGGGGATGAGCAGTTCTTC
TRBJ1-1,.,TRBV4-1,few,CASSQAGANTEAFF,TGCGCCAGCAGCCAAGCGGGGGCAAACACTGAAGCTTTCTTT
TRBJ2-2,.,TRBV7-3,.,CASSSGSANTGELFF,TGTGCCAGCAGCTCCGGATCTGCGAACACCGGGGAGCTGTTTTTT
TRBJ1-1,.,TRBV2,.,CASSGADFEAFF,TGTGCCAGCAGTGGGGCAGACTTTGAAGCTTTCTTT
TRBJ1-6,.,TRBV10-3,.,CAVQGPNSPLHF,TGTGCCGTACAGGGCCCAAATTCACCCCTCCACTTT